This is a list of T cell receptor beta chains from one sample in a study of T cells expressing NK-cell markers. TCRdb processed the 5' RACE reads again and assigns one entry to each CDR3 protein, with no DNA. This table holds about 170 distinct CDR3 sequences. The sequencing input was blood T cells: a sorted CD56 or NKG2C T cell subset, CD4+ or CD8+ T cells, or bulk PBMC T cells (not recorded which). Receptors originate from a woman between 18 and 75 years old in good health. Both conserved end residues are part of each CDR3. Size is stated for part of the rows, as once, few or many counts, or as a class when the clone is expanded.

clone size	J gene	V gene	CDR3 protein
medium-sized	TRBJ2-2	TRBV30	CAWNEYGELFF
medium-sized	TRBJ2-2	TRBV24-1	CATSVDRRRDRGNTGELFF
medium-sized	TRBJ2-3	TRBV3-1	CASSPLLAGDTQYF
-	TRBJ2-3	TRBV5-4	CASKVAPTSTDTQYF
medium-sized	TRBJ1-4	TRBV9	CASSEHRAPNEKLFF
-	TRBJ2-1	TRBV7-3	CASSFGTGAYNEQFF
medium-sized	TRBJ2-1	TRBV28	CASSLLRGGGGYNEQFF
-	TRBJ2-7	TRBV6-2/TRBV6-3	CASRPGTSGTYEQYF
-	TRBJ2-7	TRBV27	CASSFLPFDRSYEQYF
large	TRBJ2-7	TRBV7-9	CASSLGRERTLPSYEQYF
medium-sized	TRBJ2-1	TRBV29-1	CSVEQVSYNEQFF
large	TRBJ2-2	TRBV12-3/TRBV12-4	CASSYPSGVNTGELFF
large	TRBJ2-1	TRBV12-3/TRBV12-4	CASSLSGGVYEQFF
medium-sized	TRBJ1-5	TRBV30	CAWSSPGGFGNQPQHF
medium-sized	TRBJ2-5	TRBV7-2	CASSLRQGDVGETQYF
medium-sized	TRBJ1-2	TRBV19	CASSIDDAGNYGYTF
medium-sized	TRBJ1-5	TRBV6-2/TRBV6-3	CASRAHTGINSNQPQHF
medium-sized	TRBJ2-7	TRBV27	CASSLSMAESPYEQYF
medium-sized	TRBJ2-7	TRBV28	CASSLVFPSGTGVHEQYF
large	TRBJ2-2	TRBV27	CASSAEPGGTGELFF
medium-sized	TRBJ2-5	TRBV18	CASSPWPGGFQETQYF
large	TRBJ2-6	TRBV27	CASSLGPGANVLTF
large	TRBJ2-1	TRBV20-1	CSARRYSGRAREQFF
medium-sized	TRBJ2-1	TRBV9	CASGWAGSYNEQFF
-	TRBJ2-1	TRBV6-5	CASSYSLAPPSNEQFF
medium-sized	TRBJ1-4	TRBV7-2	CASSLGGLENEKLFF
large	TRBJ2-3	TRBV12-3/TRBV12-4	CASKPWILERTDTQYF
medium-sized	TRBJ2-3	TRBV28	CASSPNGRWATDTQYF
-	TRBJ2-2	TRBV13	CASEAWELSGELFF
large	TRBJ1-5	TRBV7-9	CASSPLSGLSEGAQPQHF
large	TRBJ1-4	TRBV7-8	CASSLDRVGEKLFF
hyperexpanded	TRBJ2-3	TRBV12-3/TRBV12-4	CASSCGDTQYF
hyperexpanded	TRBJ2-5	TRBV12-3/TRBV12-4	CASSRGGSGEETQYF
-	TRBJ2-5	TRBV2	CASSEPVIRGAGGETQYF
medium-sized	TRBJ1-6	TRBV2	CASSDPLSPGGPYNSPLHF
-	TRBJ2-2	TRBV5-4	CASSFRTGGFTGELFF
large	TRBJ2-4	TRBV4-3	CASSQEWGGRIQYF
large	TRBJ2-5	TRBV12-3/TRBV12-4	CASTLSRGFQETQYF
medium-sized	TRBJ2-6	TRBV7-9	CASSLWAVQPSGANVLTF
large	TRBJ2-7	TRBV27	CASSLGDRGNEQYF
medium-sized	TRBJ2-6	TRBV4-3	CASSQDPGGPSGANVLTF
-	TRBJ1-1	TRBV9	CASSPPSEAFF
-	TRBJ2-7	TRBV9	CASSNTAYEQYF
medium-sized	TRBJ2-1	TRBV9	CASSDPSGGVYNEQFF
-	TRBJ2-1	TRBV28	CASSFWVAGREQFF
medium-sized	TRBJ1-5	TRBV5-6	CASSLVWDSNQPQHF
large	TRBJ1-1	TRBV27	CASSLRGTEAFF
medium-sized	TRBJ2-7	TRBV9	CASSAPDRGTYEQYF
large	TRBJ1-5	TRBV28	CASSLIPSNQPQHF
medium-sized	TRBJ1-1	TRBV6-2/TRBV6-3	CASSYLPWTALNTEAFF
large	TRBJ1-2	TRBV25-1	CATTPPFGYGYTF
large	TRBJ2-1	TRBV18	CASSLTGTGDNEQFF